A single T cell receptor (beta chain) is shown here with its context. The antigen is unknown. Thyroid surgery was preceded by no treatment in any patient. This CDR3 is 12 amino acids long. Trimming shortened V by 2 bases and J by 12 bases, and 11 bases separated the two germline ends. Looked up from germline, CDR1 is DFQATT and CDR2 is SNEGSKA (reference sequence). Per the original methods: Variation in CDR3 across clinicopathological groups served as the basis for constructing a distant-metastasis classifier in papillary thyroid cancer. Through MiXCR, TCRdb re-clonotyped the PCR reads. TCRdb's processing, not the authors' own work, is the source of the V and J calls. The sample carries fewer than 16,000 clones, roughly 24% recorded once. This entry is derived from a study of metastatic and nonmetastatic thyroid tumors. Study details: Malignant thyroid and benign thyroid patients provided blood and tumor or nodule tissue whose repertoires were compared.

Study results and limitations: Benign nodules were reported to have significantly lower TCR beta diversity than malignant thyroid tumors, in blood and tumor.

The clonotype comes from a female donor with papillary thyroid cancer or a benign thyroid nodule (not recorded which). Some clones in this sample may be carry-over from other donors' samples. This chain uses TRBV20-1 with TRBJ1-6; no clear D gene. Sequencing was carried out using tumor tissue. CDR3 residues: CSARPGAGPLHF. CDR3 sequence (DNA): TGCAGTGCTAGACCCGGTGCGGGACCCCTCCACTTT.